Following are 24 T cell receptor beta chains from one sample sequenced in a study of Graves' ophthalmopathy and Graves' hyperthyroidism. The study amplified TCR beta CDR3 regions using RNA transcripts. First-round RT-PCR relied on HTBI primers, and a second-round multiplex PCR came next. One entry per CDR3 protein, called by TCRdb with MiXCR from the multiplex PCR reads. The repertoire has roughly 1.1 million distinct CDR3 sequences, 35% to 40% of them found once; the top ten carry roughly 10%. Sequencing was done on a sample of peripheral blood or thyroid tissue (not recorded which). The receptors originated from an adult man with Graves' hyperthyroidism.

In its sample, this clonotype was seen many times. The CDR3 DNA sequence: TGTGCCAGCAGCCTCACACCGGGGGGCTACACCTTC. Translation: CASSLTPGGYTF. The chain recombines TRBV7-2 with TRBJ1-2; D ambiguous. Trimming cost V 5 bases and J 8 bases, with 12 bases left between them. The CDR3 covers 12 residues. Germline CDR1 is SGHTA and CDR2 is FQGNSA. Combining the CDR3 with reference TRBV7-2 and TRBJ1-2 gives the whole variable domain GAGVSQSPSNKVTEKGKDVELRCDPISGHTALYWYRQSLGQGLEFLIYFQGNSAPDKSGLPSDRFSAERTGGSVSTLTIQRTQQEDSAVYLCASSLTPGGYTFGSGTRLTVV.

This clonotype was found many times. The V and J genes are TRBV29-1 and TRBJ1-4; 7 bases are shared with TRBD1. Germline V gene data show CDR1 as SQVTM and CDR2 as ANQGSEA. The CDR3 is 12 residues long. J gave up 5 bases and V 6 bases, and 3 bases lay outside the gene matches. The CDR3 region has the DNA TGCAGCGTCGGGACAGTAAATGAAAAACTGTTTTTT. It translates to CSVGTVNEKLFF.

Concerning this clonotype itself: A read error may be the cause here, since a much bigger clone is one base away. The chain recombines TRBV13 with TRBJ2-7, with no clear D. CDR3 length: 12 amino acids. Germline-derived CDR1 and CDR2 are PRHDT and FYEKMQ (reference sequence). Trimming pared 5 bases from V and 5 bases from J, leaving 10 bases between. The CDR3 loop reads CASSVSRDEQYF. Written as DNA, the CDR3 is TGTGCCAGCAGCGTATCTCGGGACGAGCAGTACTTC.

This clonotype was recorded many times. CDR3 protein: CASSYSMGLSEQYF. CDR3 in DNA: TGTGCCAGCAGTTACTCGATGGGACTGAGCGAGCAGTACTTC. The rearrangement links TRBV6-5 to TRBJ2-7, with D perhaps TRBD2 (6 bases). The germline V and J ends were trimmed by 0 bases and 6 bases, with 12 bases remaining between them. The CDR3 sequence is 14 residues long. Germline loops: CDR1 MNHEY, CDR2 SVGAGI.

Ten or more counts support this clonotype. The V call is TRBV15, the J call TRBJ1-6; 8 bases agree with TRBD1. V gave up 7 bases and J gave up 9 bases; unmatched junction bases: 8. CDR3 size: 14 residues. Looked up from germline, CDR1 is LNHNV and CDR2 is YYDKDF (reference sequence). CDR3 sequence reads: CATTKDRVGSPLHF. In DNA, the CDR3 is TGTGCCACCACCAAGGACAGGGTTGGTTCACCCCTCCACTTT. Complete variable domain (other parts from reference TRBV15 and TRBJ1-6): DAMVIQNPRYQVTQFGKPVTLSCSQTLNHNVMYWYQQKSSQAPKLLFHYYDKDFNNEADTPDNFQSRRPNTSFCFLDIRSPGLGDTAMYLCATTKDRVGSPLHFGNGTRLTVT.

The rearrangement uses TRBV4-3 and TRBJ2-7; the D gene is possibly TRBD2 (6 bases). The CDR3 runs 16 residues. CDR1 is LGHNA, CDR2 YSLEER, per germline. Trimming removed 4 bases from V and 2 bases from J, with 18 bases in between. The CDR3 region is CASSPHLAESTYEQYF. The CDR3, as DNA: TGCGCCAGCAGCCCTCATTTAGCGGAGAGTACCTACGAGCAGTACTTC.

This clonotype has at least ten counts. CDR3 sequence (DNA): TGTGCCAGCAGCTTAAGTCCGGGACTCAACTACGAGCAGTACTTC. Translated: CASSLSPGLNYEQYF. The chain employs TRBV7-8 and TRBJ2-7; D possibly corresponds to TRBD2 (6 bases). Trimming left V 2 bases short and J 3 bases short, with 14 bases between. Germline loops: CDR1 SGHVS, CDR2 FQNEAQ. The CDR3 totals 15 residues.

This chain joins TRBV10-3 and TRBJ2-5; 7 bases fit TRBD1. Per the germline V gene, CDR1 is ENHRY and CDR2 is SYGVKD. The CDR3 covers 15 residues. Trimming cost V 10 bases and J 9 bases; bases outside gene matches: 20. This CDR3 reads CASSRGPDRVQPQYF. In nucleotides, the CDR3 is TGTGCCAGCAGCCGGGGCCCTGACAGGGTACAGCCCCAGTACTTC.

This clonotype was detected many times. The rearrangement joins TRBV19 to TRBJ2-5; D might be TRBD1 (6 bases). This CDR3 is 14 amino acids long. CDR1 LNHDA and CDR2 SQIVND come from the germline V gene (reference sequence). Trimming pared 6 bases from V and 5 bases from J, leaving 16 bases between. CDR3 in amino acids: CASRLDSKSETQYF. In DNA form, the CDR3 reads TGTGCCAGTAGACTGGACAGCAAGAGCGAGACCCAGTACTTC. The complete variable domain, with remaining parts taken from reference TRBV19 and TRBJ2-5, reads DGGITQSPKYLFRKEGQNVTLSCEQNLNHDAMYWYRQDPGQGLRLIYYSQIVNDFQKGDIAEGYSVSREKKESFPLTVTSAQKNPTAFYLCASRLDSKSETQYFGPGTRLLVL.

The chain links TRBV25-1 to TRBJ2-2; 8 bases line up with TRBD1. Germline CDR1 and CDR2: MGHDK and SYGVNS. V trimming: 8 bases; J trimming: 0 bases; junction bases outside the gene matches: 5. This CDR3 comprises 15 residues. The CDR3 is CASLGQAANTGELFF. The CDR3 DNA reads TGTGCCAGCTTGGGACAGGCGGCGAACACCGGGGAGCTGTTTTTT. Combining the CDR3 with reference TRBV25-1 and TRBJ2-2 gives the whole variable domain EADIYQTPRYLVIGTGKKITLECSQTMGHDKMYWYQQDPGMELHLIHYSYGVNSTEKGDLSSESTVSRIRTEHFPLTLESARPSHTSQYLCASLGQAANTGELFFGEGSRLTVL.

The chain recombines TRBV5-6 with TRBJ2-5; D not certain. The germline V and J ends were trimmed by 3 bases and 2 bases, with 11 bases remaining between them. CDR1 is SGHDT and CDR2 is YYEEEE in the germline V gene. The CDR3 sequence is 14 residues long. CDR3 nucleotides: TGTGCCAGCAGCTCCTCATTGAGACAAGAGACCCAGTACTTC. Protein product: CASSSSLRQETQYF.

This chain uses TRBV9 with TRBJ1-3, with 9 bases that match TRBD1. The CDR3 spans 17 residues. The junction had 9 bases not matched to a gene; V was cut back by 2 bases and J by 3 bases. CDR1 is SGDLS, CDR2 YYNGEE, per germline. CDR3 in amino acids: CASSVASGTGIGNTIYF. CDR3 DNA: TGTGCCAGCAGCGTCGCCTCCGGGACAGGGATTGGAAACACCATATATTTT.

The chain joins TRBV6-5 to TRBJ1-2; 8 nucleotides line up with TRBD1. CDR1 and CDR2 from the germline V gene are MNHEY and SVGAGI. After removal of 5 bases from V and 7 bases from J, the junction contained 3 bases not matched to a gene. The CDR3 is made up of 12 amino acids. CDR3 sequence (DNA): TGTGCCAGCAGTCAGGGGGCGCTTGGCTACACCTTC. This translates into CASSQGALGYTF.

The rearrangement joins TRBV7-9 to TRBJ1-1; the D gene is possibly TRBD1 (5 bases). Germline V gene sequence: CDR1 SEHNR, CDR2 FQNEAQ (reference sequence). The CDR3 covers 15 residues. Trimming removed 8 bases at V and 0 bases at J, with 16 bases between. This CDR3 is CASAPSGGVNTEAFF. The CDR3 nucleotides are TGTGCCAGCGCGCCCTCGGGGGGAGTGAACACTGAAGCTTTCTTT.

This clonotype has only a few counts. CDR3 nucleotide sequence: TGCGCCAGCGTACCAGGGGTGCACTTCGACCGTGGGGAGACCCAGTACTTC. Protein product: CASVPGVHFDRGETQYF. This chain connects TRBV5-1 to TRBJ2-5; D possibly corresponds to TRBD1 (6 bases). Deletions cut 7 bases from V and 5 bases from J, with 27 bases between. Germline CDR1 and CDR2: SGHRS and YFSETQ. This CDR3 comprises 17 residues.

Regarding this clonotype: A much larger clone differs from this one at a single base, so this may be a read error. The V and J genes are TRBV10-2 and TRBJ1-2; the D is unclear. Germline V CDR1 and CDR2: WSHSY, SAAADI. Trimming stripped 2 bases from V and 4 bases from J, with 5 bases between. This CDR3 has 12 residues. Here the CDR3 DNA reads TGCGCCAGCAGTGAGCCGGCCTATGGCTACACCTTC. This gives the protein CASSEPAYGYTF.

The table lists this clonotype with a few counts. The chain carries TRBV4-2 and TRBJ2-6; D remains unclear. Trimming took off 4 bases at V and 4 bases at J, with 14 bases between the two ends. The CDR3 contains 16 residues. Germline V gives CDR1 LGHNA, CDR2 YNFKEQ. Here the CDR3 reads CASSLRGLAGANVLTF. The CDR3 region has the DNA TGTGCCAGCAGCCTTAGAGGATTGGCAGGGGCCAACGTCCTGACTTTC.

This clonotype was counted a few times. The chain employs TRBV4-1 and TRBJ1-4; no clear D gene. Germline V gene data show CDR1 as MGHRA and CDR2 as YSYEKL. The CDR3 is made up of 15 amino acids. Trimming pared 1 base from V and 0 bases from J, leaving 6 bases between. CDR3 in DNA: TGCGCCAGCAGCCAAGTCCCAGCAACTAATGAAAAACTGTTTTTT. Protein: CASSQVPATNEKLFF.

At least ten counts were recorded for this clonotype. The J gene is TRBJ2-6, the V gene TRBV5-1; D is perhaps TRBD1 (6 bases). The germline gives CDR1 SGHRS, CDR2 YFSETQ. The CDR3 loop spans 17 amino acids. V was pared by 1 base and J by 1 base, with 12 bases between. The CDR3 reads CASSLILGASGANVLTF. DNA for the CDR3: TGCGCCAGCAGCTTGATCCTGGGGGCTTCTGGGGCCAACGTCCTGACTTTC.

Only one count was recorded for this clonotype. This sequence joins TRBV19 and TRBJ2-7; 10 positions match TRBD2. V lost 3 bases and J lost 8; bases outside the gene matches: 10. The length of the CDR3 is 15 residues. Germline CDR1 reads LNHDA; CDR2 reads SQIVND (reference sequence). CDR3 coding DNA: TGTGCCAGTAGTATTGGGCTAGCGGGAGCATACAAGCAGTACTTC. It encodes CASSIGLAGAYKQYF.

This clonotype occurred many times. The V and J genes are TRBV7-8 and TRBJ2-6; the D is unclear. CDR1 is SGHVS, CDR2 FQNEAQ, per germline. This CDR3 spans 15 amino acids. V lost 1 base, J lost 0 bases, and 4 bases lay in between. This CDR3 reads CASSLEPSGANVLTF. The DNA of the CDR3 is TGTGCCAGCAGCTTAGAACCCTCTGGGGCCAACGTCCTGACTTTC.

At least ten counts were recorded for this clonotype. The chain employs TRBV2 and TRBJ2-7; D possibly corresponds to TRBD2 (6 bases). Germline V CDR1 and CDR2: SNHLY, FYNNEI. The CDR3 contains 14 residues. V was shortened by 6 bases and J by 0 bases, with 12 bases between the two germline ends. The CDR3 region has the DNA TGTGCCAGCAGCCAACGGGAGAGCTCCTACGAGCAGTACTTC. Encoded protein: CASSQRESSYEQYF. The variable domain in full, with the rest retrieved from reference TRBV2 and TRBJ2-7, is EPEVTQTPSHQVTQMGQEVILRCVPISNHLYFYWYRQILGQKVEFLVSFYNNEISEKSEIFDDQFSVERPDGSNFTLKIRSTKLEDSAMYFCASSQRESSYEQYFGPGTRLTVT.

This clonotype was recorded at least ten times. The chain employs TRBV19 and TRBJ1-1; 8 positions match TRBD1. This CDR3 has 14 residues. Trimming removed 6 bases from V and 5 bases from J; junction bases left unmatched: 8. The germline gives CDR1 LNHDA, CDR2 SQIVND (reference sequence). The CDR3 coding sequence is TGTGCCAGTAGGACCCGGACAGGGAGTACTGAAGCTTTCTTT. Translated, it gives CASRTRTGSTEAFF. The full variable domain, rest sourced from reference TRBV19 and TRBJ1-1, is DGGITQSPKYLFRKEGQNVTLSCEQNLNHDAMYWYRQDPGQGLRLIYYSQIVNDFQKGDIAEGYSVSREKKESFPLTVTSAQKNPTAFYLCASRTRTGSTEAFFGQGTRLTVV.

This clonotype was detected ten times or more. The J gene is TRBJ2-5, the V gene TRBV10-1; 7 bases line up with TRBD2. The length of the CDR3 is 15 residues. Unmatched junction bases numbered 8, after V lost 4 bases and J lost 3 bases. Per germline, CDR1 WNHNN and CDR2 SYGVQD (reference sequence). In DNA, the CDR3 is TGCGCCAGCAGTGGGTCCGAAGCGGGGAAAGAGACCCAGTACTTC. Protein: CASSGSEAGKETQYF.